The present entry profiles one T cell receptor (beta chain) with its context. The data belong to a study of blood T cell repertoires in COVID-19. TCRdb's copy holds only in-frame clones and misses some; the assay was immunoSEQ multiplex PCR. This table holds 250,000 to 300,000 clones, approximately 86% found once. The sample was peripheral blood. The receptor was derived from a woman aged 70-85 years with COVID-19, enrolled during active disease.

CDR3 sequence reads: CAWGGQTNTEAFF. The CDR3 coding sequence is TGTGCCTGGGGGGGACAAACGAACACTGAAGCTTTCTTT. The genes are TRBV30 and TRBJ1-1; a possible D gene is TRBD1 (6 bases). V lost 5 bases and J 1 base, leaving 11 bases between the germline ends. The CDR3 extends over 13 amino acids. Germline CDR1 and CDR2: GTSNPN and SVGIG (reference sequence).